The present TCR beta chain was sequenced within a study of cytomegalovirus exposure and HLA in healthy donors. General observations from the study: It was shown in a later analysis that HLA-associated TCR beta chains were more clonally expanded than other, equally common chains. Roughly even sequencing depth across donors was the assumption behind the presence/absence analyses.

About this clone itself: Its target is unknown.

PCR involved 60 Vbeta and 13 Jbeta primers. Sequencing used immunoSEQ multiplex PCR; TCRdb keeps in-frame clones, though not all of them. The data hold approximately 100,000 clones, with 80% to 90% observed a single time. Between the trimmed V and J ends, which lost 7 bases and 4 bases, there was a span of 13 bases. There are 14 residues in the CDR3. Germline V lookup: CDR1 SNHLY, CDR2 FYNNEI. The TCR originated in a woman younger than 35 in good health and CMV-seronegative. The sample taken for sequencing was PBMCs. The chain carries TRBV2 and TRBJ1-4, with D perhaps matching TRBD1 (6 bases). CDR3 sequence: CASTFGQSNEKLFF. CDR3 DNA sequence: TGTGCCAGCACATTTGGACAGAGTAATGAAAAACTGTTTTTT.